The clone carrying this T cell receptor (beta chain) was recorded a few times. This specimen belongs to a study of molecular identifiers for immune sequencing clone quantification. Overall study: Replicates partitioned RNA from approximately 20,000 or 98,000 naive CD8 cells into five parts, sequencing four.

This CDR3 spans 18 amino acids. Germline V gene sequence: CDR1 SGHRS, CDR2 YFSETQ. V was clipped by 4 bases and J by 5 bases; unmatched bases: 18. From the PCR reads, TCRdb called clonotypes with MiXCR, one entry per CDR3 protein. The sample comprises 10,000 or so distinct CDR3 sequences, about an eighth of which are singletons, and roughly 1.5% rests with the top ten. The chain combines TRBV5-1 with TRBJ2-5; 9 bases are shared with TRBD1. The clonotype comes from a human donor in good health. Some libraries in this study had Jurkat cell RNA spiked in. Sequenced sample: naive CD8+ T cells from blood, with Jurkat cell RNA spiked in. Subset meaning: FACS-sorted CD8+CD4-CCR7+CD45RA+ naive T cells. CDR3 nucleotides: TGCGCCAGCAGCCCTACGGGACAGGGAGACCTGGGTAGGGAGACCCAGTACTTC. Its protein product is CASSPTGQGDLGRETQYF.